This TCR beta chain stems from a study of response to subunit inactivated influenza vaccine. General study points: New T cells are recruited in small numbers by each seasonal influenza vaccination, according to the authors' suggestion.

CDR3 size: 15 residues. J was trimmed by 0 bases and V by 3 bases; bases with no gene match: 8. From germline, CDR1 is DFQATT and CDR2 SNEGSKA (reference sequence). One entry per CDR3 protein, called by TCRdb with MiXCR from the RT-PCR reads. The table lists over 650,000 distinct CDR3 sequences, approximately 17% of them singletons. This clonotype came up many times. Its antigen is not known. This sample comprised PBMCs from blood, obtained about 5 days after vaccination. The chain is built from TRBV20-1 and TRBJ2-7; 7 nucleotides align to TRBD1. This sequence was found in a man aged 50 or older who received an inactivated influenza vaccine. Written as DNA, the CDR3 is TGCAGTGCTAGTCCCGGGACAGCCAACTCCTACGAGCAGTACTTC. Protein: CSASPGTANSYEQYF.